These 23 T cell receptor beta chains share one sample of origin, sequenced in a study of T cells in Graves' hyperthyroidism and ophthalmopathy. What was amplified from RNA transcripts were TCR beta CDR3 regions. The HTBI primer set drove a first-round RT-PCR of the TCR CDR3. TCRdb processed the multiplex PCR reads anew with MiXCR; each CDR3 protein has one entry. The table includes over 150,000 distinct CDR3 sequences, around 16% detected once. Source material: blood. The receptors stem from a woman between 45 and 65 years old with Graves' hyperthyroidism.

This clonotype was counted many times. CDR3 loop: CASTPLGGRKNTEAFF. For the CDR3, the DNA is TGTGCCAGCACCCCTTTGGGTGGACGGAAGAACACTGAAGCTTTCTTT. This chain connects TRBV6-1 to TRBJ1-1; D remains unclear. CDR1 and CDR2 from the germline V gene are MNHNS and SASEGT. The CDR3 is 16 residues long. The ends were cut back, 7 bases at V and 1 base at J, with 19 bases in the middle.

This clonotype was observed at least ten times. The chain couples TRBV6-1 to TRBJ2-1; 11 bases are shared with TRBD2. The CDR3 covers 15 residues. Germline V gene data show CDR1 as MNHNS and CDR2 as SASEGT. Trimming took 7 bases from V and 9 from J; bases not matched to a gene: 11. The CDR3 loop is CASINSGRAFSEQFF. The DNA for the CDR3 is TGTGCCAGCATTAATAGCGGGAGGGCTTTTAGTGAGCAGTTCTTC.

This clonotype was seen a few times. The V call is TRBV6-1, the J call TRBJ2-1, with 7 bases aligning to TRBD2. The J segment lost 10 bases and the V segment lost 5 bases, leaving 11 bases of the junction unmatched. The CDR3 runs 14 residues. Germline V gene data show CDR1 as MNHNS and CDR2 as SASEGT. The CDR3, as DNA: TGTGCCAGCAGTTCGGCGGGGAGGGAGAGCGAGCAGTTCTTC. Translated: CASSSAGRESEQFF.

This clonotype was seen only a few times. V usage is TRBV6-1 and J usage is TRBJ2-1; D gene uncertain. Per germline, CDR1 MNHNS and CDR2 SASEGT. The CDR3 has 13 amino acids. Trimming pared 6 bases from V and 9 bases from J, leaving 15 bases between. CDR3 in amino acids: CASSPRPVGEQFF. CDR3 nucleotide sequence: TGTGCCAGCAGCCCGAGACCCGTAGGTGAGCAGTTCTTC.

This clonotype showed up many times. The rearrangement joins TRBV29-1 to TRBJ2-7; 7 bases line up with TRBD2. The CDR3 is 13 residues long. The junction had 11 bases not matched to a gene; V was cut back by 8 bases and J by 4 bases. Germline V lookup: CDR1 SQVTM, CDR2 ANQGSEA. CDR3: CSSGAGDGYEQYF. The CDR3 DNA reads as TGCAGCTCGGGTGCGGGGGATGGGTACGAGCAGTACTTC.

This clonotype was detected many times. This chain links TRBV3-1 with TRBJ2-5; D is uncertain. The CDR3 totals 15 residues. The V end lost 5 bases, the J end lost 2 bases, and 15 bases lay between the germline ends. Germline V gene lookup returns CDR1 LGHDT and CDR2 YNNKEL (reference sequence). CDR3 in amino acids: CASSGRGRTQETQYF. The CDR3 DNA is TGTGCCAGCAGCGGTCGTGGCCGTACGCAAGAGACCCAGTACTTC.

Written as DNA, the CDR3 is TGTGCTAGTGGACTTGACGTAGGGGCTCAGCAGTTCTTC. This sequence encodes CASGLDVGAQQFF. The rearrangement uses TRBV12-5 and TRBJ2-1; possibly TRBD1 for D (5 bases). The V gene lost 6 bases and the J gene lost 11 bases, with 17 bases spanning the gap. The CDR3 has 13 residues. Germline V gene data show CDR1 as LGHNT and CDR2 as FRNRAP.

In its sample, this clonotype was seen a few times. V usage is TRBV9 and J usage is TRBJ2-2, with D tentatively TRBD2 (6 bases). This CDR3 contains 19 residues. CDR1 is SGDLS and CDR2 is YYNGEE in the germline V gene. V lost 1 base and J 0 bases, leaving 19 bases between the germline ends. This CDR3 reads CASSVLPFTEGSNTGELFF. Here the CDR3 DNA reads TGTGCCAGCAGCGTATTACCCTTCACGGAGGGATCGAACACCGGGGAGCTGTTTTTT.

A word on this clonotype: A much bigger clone sits one base away, suggesting this may be a read error. The CDR3 ends on some other residue instead of the conserved phenylalanine or tryptophan, so this is likely a read error. The genes are TRBV27 and TRBJ1-6; unclear D gene. Trimming removed 6 bases at V and 6 bases at J, with 9 bases between. The germline gives CDR1 MNHEY, CDR2 SMNVEV (reference sequence). The CDR3 extends over 13 amino acids. CDR3 loop: CASSNRPNSPLHS. The CDR3 DNA reads as TGTGCCAGCAGCAATCGACCTAATTCACCCCTCCACTCT.

The sample holds many counts of this clonotype. The chain employs TRBV6-1 and TRBJ1-1; D is uncertain. The CDR3 consists of 10 residues. CDR1 and CDR2 from the germline V gene are MNHNS and SASEGT. Trimming cost V 8 bases and J 9 bases, with 10 bases left between them. This CDR3 reads CASYRGKAFF. In DNA, the CDR3 is TGTGCCAGCTACCGAGGGAAAGCTTTCTTT.

The chain is built from TRBV7-9 and TRBJ1-4; D remains unclear. The CDR3 totals 15 residues. Per germline, CDR1 SEHNR and CDR2 FQNEAQ (reference sequence). The V end lost 5 bases, the J end lost 3 bases, and 13 bases lay between the germline ends. The CDR3 DNA follows: TGTGCCAGCAGCATAGAAGCTAGCCCTAATGAAAAACTGTTTTTT. Amino acids: CASSIEASPNEKLFF.

The chain uses TRBV6-2 or TRBV6-3 and TRBJ1-5; TRBD1 aligns across 9 bases. The CDR3 has 16 residues. With 5 bases clipped from V and 2 bases from J, the junction kept 7 bases outside the gene matches. CDR1 is MNHEY and CDR2 is SVGEGT in the germline V gene. CDR3 residues: CASSNRGRRGNQPQHF. The CDR3 DNA is TGTGCCAGCAGTAACAGGGGGCGACGGGGCAATCAGCCCCAGCATTTT.

The chain joins TRBV19 to TRBJ2-1; D is unresolved. This CDR3 has 11 residues. The germline V gene has CDR1 LNHDA and CDR2 SQIVND (reference sequence). V was cut by 5 bases and J by 9 bases, with 8 bases left in between. CDR3 sequence: CASSLNLEQFF. The CDR3 DNA is TGTGCCAGTAGTCTCAACCTTGAGCAGTTCTTC.

This clonotype has at least ten counts. V gene TRBV9 combines with J gene TRBJ2-1; the D gene could be TRBD1 or TRBD2 (6 bases each). This CDR3 is 18 amino acids long. The germline V and J ends were trimmed by 4 bases and 4 bases, with 24 bases remaining between them. The germline V gene has CDR1 SGDLS and CDR2 YYNGEE. The CDR3 sequence: CASSLATRGEVKYNEQFF. The CDR3 DNA follows: TGTGCCAGCAGCCTAGCGACTAGGGGGGAGGTTAAATACAATGAGCAGTTCTTC.

This clonotype appeared many times. The gene calls are TRBV6-1 and TRBJ1-3; 10 positions match TRBD1. CDR1 and CDR2 (germline): MNHNS, SASEGT. This CDR3 region has 17 residues. V gave up 8 bases and J gave up 4 bases; unmatched junction bases: 14. The CDR3 region has the DNA TGTGCCAGCTCCCGTGGGGACAGGGGCCCGGTGGGAAACACCATATATTTT. Translating gives CASSRGDRGPVGNTIYF.

This clonotype was recorded a few times. This chain uses TRBV5-1 with TRBJ2-7; 7 nucleotides line up with TRBD1. Germline V gene sequence: CDR1 SGHRS, CDR2 YFSETQ. The CDR3 is 15 residues long. V shed 1 base and J 3 bases; nucleotides not matched to a gene: 7. The CDR3 protein is CASSLLTGTVYEQYF. Written as DNA, the CDR3 is TGCGCCAGCAGCTTGTTGACAGGGACCGTCTACGAGCAGTACTTC.

The gene calls are TRBV24-1 and TRBJ2-1, with D maybe TRBD2 (6 bases). Trimming shortened V by 0 bases and J by 8 bases, and 13 bases separated the two germline ends. The V gene's germline CDR1 is KGHDR and CDR2 SFDVKD. The CDR3 is 15 amino acids. CDR3 DNA sequence: TGTGCCACCAGTGATTTGGCGGGGAGTGACGATGAGCAGTTCTTC. Protein: CATSDLAGSDDEQFF.

V and J are TRBV7-9 and TRBJ1-6; D is possibly TRBD1 (6 bases). The V end lost 2 bases, the J end lost 7 bases, and 12 bases lay between the germline ends. The CDR3 is made up of 15 amino acids. Germline V gene sequence: CDR1 SEHNR, CDR2 FQNEAQ (reference sequence). DNA of the CDR3: TGTGCCAGCAGCTTAAAGGGGGACGGGAATTCACCCCTCCACTTT. Translated: CASSLKGDGNSPLHF.

This clonotype was detected only a few times. The chain links TRBV20-1 to TRBJ1-4; 8 bases are a match to TRBD1. The CDR3 totals 14 residues. CDR1 is DFQATT, CDR2 SNEGSKA, per germline (reference sequence). Trimming took 2 bases from V and 5 from J; bases not matched to a gene: 4. The CDR3 nucleotides are TGCAGTGCTAGACAAGGGACAGGAAATGAAAAACTGTTTTTT. Its protein product is CSARQGTGNEKLFF.

This clonotype has a count of ten or more. The chain links TRBV6-5 to TRBJ2-2; D may match TRBD1 or TRBD2 (5 bases each). Germline V lookup: CDR1 MNHEY, CDR2 SVGAGI. This CDR3 is 16 amino acids long. The V end lost 2 bases, the J end lost 6 bases, and 16 bases lay between the germline ends. The CDR3 loop reads CASSYPPSRGAGELFF. In nucleotides, the CDR3 is TGTGCCAGCAGTTACCCCCCCTCTAGAGGGGCCGGGGAGCTGTTTTTT.

A remark on this clonotype: Since a much larger clone is just one base distant, this may be a read error. This rearrangement joins TRBV12-3 or TRBV12-4 to TRBJ1-2; D not certain. The CDR3 has 11 residues. The CDR3 region is CPSSFGIGYTF. The CDR3 DNA sequence: TGTCCCAGCAGTTTTGGTATTGGCTACACCTTC.

There are a few counts of this clonotype. This chain joins TRBV19 and TRBJ1-2; D is possibly TRBD1 (5 bases). Per the germline V gene, CDR1 is LNHDA and CDR2 is SQIVND (reference sequence). The CDR3 covers 13 residues. The germline V and J ends were trimmed by 9 bases and 6 bases, with 17 bases remaining between them. CDR3 amino acids: CASLGPGMDGYTF. Written as DNA, the CDR3 is TGTGCCAGCTTGGGACCTGGAATGGATGGCTACACCTTC.

CDR3 sequence reads: CATSDPGGADTGELFF. The CDR3 nucleotides read TGTGCCACCAGTGACCCCGGAGGGGCAGACACCGGGGAGCTGTTTTTT. The chain is built from TRBV24-1 and TRBJ2-2; D perhaps matches TRBD2 (6 bases). V gave up 4 bases and J gave up 3 bases, with 14 bases separating them. Germline V gene sequence: CDR1 KGHDR, CDR2 SFDVKD. CDR3 length: 16 residues.